Shown below are 15 T cell receptor beta chains from a single sample sequenced in a study of OX40 agonist ivuxolimab in advanced cancers. This table comes from immunoSEQ multiplex PCR, and its TCRdb copy is limited to in-frame clones, with some not included. Seen here are some 19,000 clones, about 83% observed once, and the top ten hold about 50%. The sample consisted of CD4+ or CD8+ T cells sorted from blood, taken in a trial of the OX40 agonist ivuxolimab. Every receptor here comes from an adult with an advanced solid tumor such as melanoma, head and neck, liver or kidney cancer.

This clone showed up just once. V gene TRBV27 combines with J gene TRBJ2-7; TRBD1 or TRBD2 may be the D gene (5 bases each). From germline, CDR1 is MNHEY and CDR2 SMNVEV (reference sequence). The length of the CDR3 is 13 residues. Trimming pared 3 bases from V and 5 bases from J, leaving 11 bases between. For the CDR3, the DNA is TGTGCCAGCAGTTTGAGGGGTTCCCACGAGCAGTACTTC. Translating it yields CASSLRGSHEQYF.

The chain couples TRBV6-6 to TRBJ2-1; 13 positions agree with TRBD2. V shed 6 bases and J 4 bases; nucleotides not matched to a gene: 3. The CDR3 consists of 15 residues. Germline CDR1 and CDR2: MNHNY and SVGAGI (reference sequence). This CDR3 is CASSTSGGAYNEQFF. The CDR3 region has the DNA TGTGCCAGCAGCACTAGCGGGGGGGCTTACAATGAGCAGTTCTTC.

This CDR3 is CASSIGTGTHIRTEAFF. Written as DNA, the CDR3 is TGTGCCAGTAGTATTGGGACAGGGACACACATAAGGACTGAAGCTTTCTTT. The chain has TRBV19 and TRBJ1-1; 9 positions agree with TRBD1. Per germline, CDR1 LNHDA and CDR2 SQIVND (reference sequence). The length of the CDR3 is 17 residues. J lost 5 bases, V lost 3 bases, and 13 bases had no gene match.

The rearrangement uses TRBV6-5 and TRBJ2-1; maybe TRBD1 (5 bases). V lost 0 bases and J lost 0, with 9 bases in between. The CDR3 runs 16 residues. Per the germline V gene, CDR1 is MNHEY and CDR2 is SVGAGI. As DNA, the CDR3 is TGTGCCAGCAGTTACTCGTGGGGCGCCTCCTACAATGAGCAGTTCTTC. This translates into CASSYSWGASYNEQFF.

The chain recombines TRBV9 with TRBJ1-2; D might be TRBD1 (5 bases). Germline CDR1 reads SGDLS; CDR2 reads YYNGEE. The CDR3 contains 14 residues. V was clipped by 3 bases and J by 8 bases, with 17 bases between them. The CDR3 coding sequence is TGTGCCAGCAGCGGATCAGGGTCCTCGGAGGGCTACACCTTC. Protein sequence: CASSGSGSSEGYTF. The whole variable domain, filled in from reference TRBV9 and TRBJ1-2, reads DSGVTQTPKHLITATGQRVTLRCSPRSGDLSVYWYQQSLDQGLQFLIQYYNGEERAKGNILERFSAQQFPDLHSELNLSSLELGDSALYFCASSGSGSSEGYTFGSGTRLTVV.

The gene calls are TRBV15 and TRBJ1-1; 8 nucleotides match TRBD1. Germline V lookup: CDR1 LNHNV, CDR2 YYDKDF (reference sequence). The CDR3 consists of 14 residues. V was pared by 7 bases and J by 7 bases, with 11 bases of the junction left unmatched. The CDR3 nucleotides read TGTGCCACCACCCCCGGGACAGGAGATATTGAAGCTTTCTTT. Residues: CATTPGTGDIEAFF.

The DNA for the CDR3 is TGTGCCAGCAGCGTAGTTGGGACAGCTCAAGAGACCCAGTACTTC. Translated: CASSVVGTAQETQYF. The chain is built from TRBV9 and TRBJ2-5, with TRBD1 identical over 7 bases. The trim removed 0 bases at V and 2 bases at J, leaving 4 bases unmatched. The germline V gene has CDR1 SGDLS and CDR2 YYNGEE. This CDR3 contains 15 residues. The complete variable domain, with remaining parts taken from reference TRBV9 and TRBJ2-5, reads DSGVTQTPKHLITATGQRVTLRCSPRSGDLSVYWYQQSLDQGLQFLIQYYNGEERAKGNILERFSAQQFPDLHSELNLSSLELGDSALYFCASSVVGTAQETQYFGPGTRLLVL.

This chain connects TRBV28 to TRBJ2-7; 8 bases fit TRBD1. This CDR3 has 16 residues. Trimming removed 7 bases from V and 5 bases from J; junction bases left unmatched: 16. CDR1 MDHEN and CDR2 SYDVKM come from the germline V gene. The CDR3 reads CASNPRGQGIIHEQYF. CDR3 DNA: TGTGCCAGCAATCCCAGAGGACAGGGCATAATACACGAGCAGTACTTC. The complete variable domain, with remaining parts taken from reference TRBV28 and TRBJ2-7, reads DVKVTQSSRYLVKRTGEKVFLECVQDMDHENMFWYRQDPGLGLRLIYFSYDVKMKEKGDIPEGYSVSREKKERFSLILESASTNQTSMYLCASNPRGQGIIHEQYFGPGTRLTVT.

V is TRBV19 and J is TRBJ1-6; D not resolved. This CDR3 spans 15 amino acids. Trimming cost V 1 base and J 10 bases, with 14 bases left between them. Per germline, CDR1 LNHDA and CDR2 SQIVND (reference sequence). The DNA for the CDR3 is TGTGCCAGTAGTATAGGAGGAGGGCTGGGATCACCCCTCCACTTT. The encoded protein is CASSIGGGLGSPLHF. The whole variable domain, remainder taken from reference TRBV19 and TRBJ1-6, is DGGITQSPKYLFRKEGQNVTLSCEQNLNHDAMYWYRQDPGQGLRLIYYSQIVNDFQKGDIAEGYSVSREKKESFPLTVTSAQKNPTAFYLCASSIGGGLGSPLHFGNGTRLTVT.

V gene TRBV28 combines with J gene TRBJ2-2, with D perhaps TRBD2 (6 bases). V was clipped by 4 bases and J by 3 bases, with 15 bases between them. There are 16 residues in the CDR3. CDR1 and CDR2 from the germline V gene are MDHEN and SYDVKM. For the CDR3, the DNA is TGTGCCAGCAGTTCCCTCAGGGAGGTGGACACCGGGGAGCTGTTTTTT. As protein: CASSSLREVDTGELFF.

The chain links TRBV27 to TRBJ2-7; TRBD1 matches at 10 bases. This CDR3 is built from 15 residues. Looked up from germline, CDR1 is MNHEY and CDR2 is SMNVEV (reference sequence). V lost 6 bases, J lost 4 bases, and 9 bases stayed unmatched. The CDR3 DNA reads as TGTGCCAGCAGCCTAGGACAGGGGGTTTTTTACGAGCAGTACTTC. Protein product: CASSLGQGVFYEQYF.

The chain has TRBV7-3 and TRBJ2-3; the D gene is possibly TRBD2 (7 bases). The ends were cut back, 4 bases at V and 5 bases at J, with 16 bases in the middle. The CDR3 is 15 residues long. Germline assignment: CDR1 SGHTA and CDR2 FQGTGA. CDR3 sequence reads: CASSWTGGVKDTQYF. DNA for the CDR3: TGTGCCAGCAGCTGGACGGGGGGCGTGAAAGATACGCAGTATTTT.

V is TRBV7-2 and J is TRBJ2-1, with D possibly being TRBD1 or TRBD2 (6 bases each). Looked up from germline, CDR1 is SGHTA and CDR2 is FQGNSA. V lost 5 bases, J lost 6 bases, and 17 bases lay in between. The CDR3 spans 15 residues. CDR3 amino acids: CASSRTGAPSNEQFF. The DNA of the CDR3 is TGTGCCAGCAGCAGGACGGGGGCCCCCTCCAATGAGCAGTTCTTC.

This clone is labeled as medium-sized (0.01 to 0.1%). The J gene is TRBJ2-7, the V gene TRBV2; 8 bases line up with TRBD1. Unmatched junction bases numbered 4, after V lost 6 bases and J lost 3 bases. CDR1 SNHLY and CDR2 FYNNEI come from the germline V gene. CDR3 length: 13 residues. CDR3 protein: CASRPGQDYEQYF. The CDR3 DNA reads TGTGCCAGCAGACCGGGACAGGACTACGAGCAGTACTTC.

The V gene is TRBV7-9, the J gene TRBJ2-1; 8 bases are a match to TRBD1. This CDR3 is built from 16 residues. Germline V CDR1 and CDR2: SEHNR, FQNEAQ (reference sequence). V lost 5 bases, J lost 2 bases, and 8 bases stayed unmatched. DNA for the CDR3: TGTGCCAGCAGCGCAGGGACAGGCCTTACCTACAATGAGCAGTTCTTC. This sequence encodes CASSAGTGLTYNEQFF.